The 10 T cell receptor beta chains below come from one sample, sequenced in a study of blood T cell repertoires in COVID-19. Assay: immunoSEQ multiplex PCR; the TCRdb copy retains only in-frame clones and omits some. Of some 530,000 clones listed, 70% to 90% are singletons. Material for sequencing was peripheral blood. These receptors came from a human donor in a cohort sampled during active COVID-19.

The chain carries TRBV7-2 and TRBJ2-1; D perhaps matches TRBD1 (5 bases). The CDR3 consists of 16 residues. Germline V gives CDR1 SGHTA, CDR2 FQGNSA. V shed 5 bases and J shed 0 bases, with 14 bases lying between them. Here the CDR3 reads CASSTRLGPSYNEQFF. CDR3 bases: TGTGCCAGCAGCACAAGGTTGGGGCCCTCCTACAATGAGCAGTTCTTC.

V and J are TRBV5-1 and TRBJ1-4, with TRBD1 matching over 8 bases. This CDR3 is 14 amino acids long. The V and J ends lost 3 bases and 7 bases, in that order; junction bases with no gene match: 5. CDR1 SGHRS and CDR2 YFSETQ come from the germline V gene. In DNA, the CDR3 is TGCGCCAGCAGCTCGACAGGGGCCCGTGAAAAACTGTTTTTT. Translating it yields CASSSTGAREKLFF. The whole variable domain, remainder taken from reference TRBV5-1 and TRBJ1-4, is KAGVTQTPRYLIKTRGQQVTLSCSPISGHRSVSWYQQTPGQGLQFLFEYFSETQRNKGNFPGRFSGRQFSNSRSEMNVSTLELGDSALYLCASSSTGAREKLFFGSGTQLSVL.

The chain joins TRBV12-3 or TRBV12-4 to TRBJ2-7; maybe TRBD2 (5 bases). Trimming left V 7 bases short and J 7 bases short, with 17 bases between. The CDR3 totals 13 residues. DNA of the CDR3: TGTGCCAGCAAGCTTACGGGTGGGGAGGAGCAGTACTTC. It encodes CASKLTGGEEQYF.

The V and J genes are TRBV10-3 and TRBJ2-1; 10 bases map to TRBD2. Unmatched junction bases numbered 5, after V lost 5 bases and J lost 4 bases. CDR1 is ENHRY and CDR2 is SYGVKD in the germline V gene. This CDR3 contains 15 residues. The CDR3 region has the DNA TGTGCCATCAGTCCTAGCGGGAGCGGGTACAATGAGCAGTTCTTC. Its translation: CAISPSGSGYNEQFF.

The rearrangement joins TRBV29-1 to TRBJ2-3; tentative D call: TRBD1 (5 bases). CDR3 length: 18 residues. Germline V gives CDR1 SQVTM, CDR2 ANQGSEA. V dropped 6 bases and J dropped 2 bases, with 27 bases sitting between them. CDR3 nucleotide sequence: TGCAGCGTCCCTCATCCATCAGGGCCAGACGTTCTCACAGATACGCAGTATTTT. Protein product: CSVPHPSGPDVLTDTQYF.

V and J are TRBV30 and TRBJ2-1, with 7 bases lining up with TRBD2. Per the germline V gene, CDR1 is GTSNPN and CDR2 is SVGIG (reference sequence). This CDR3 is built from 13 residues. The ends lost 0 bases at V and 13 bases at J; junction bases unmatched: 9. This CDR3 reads CAWSVPPREGQFF. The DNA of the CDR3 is TGTGCCTGGAGTGTACCCCCAAGGGAGGGACAGTTCTTC.

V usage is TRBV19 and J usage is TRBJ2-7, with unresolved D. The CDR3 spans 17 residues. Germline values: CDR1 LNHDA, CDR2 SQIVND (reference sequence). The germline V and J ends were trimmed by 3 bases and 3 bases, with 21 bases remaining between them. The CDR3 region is CASSILEQRRFSYEQYF. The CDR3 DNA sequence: TGTGCCAGTAGTATTTTGGAGCAAAGAAGATTTAGCTACGAGCAGTACTTC.

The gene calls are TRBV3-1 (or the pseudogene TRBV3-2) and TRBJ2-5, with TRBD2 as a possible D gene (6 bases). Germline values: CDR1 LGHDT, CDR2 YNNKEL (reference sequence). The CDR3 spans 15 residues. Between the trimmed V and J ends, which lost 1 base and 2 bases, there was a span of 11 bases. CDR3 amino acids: CASSQALAGQETQYF. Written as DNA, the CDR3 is TGTGCCAGCAGCCAAGCCCTGGCGGGGCAAGAGACCCAGTACTTC.

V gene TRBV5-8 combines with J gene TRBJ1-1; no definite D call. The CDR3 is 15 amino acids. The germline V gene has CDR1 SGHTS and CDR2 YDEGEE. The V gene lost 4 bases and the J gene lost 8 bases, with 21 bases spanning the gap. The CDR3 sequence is CASSPGGWQKIEAFF. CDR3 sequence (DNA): TGTGCCAGCAGCCCCGGCGGTTGGCAGAAGATCGAAGCTTTCTTT.

The CDR3 coding sequence is TGTGCCAGCAGTTTCCGAAGCGGGAACCAGTACTTC. Encoded protein: CASSFRSGNQYF. The chain is built from TRBV6-5 and TRBJ2-5; TRBD2 agrees at 7 bases. The CDR3 spans 12 residues. Germline loops: CDR1 MNHEY, CDR2 SVGAGI. J lost 10 bases, V lost 4 bases, and 6 bases had no gene match.